The 12 T cell receptor beta chains reported below all come from one sample, sequenced in a study of blood T cell repertoires in COVID-19 (dated by TCRdb to about 2020). The protocol used for the library was the immunoSEQ multiplex PCR assay. TCRdb took over this immuneACCESS table, retaining in-frame rearrangements with V and J assigned. Such tables are incomplete; in checked studies, under half of the missing clones stem from an unresolved V gene, and the remainder is unexplained. The sample contains more than 250,000 clones, about 90% of them found a single time. In total, the top ten clones hold approximately 5% of the sample. Sequences were obtained from PBMCs or T cells enriched from blood (not recorded which). The receptors stem from a woman in her 30s who had recovered from COVID-19.

The V call is TRBV5-4, the J call TRBJ1-6; D is possibly TRBD1 (5 bases). Looked up from germline, CDR1 is SGHNT and CDR2 is YYREEE (reference sequence). This CDR3 has 14 residues. The germline V and J ends were trimmed by 4 bases and 8 bases, with 13 bases remaining between them. The CDR3 sequence: CASSPGRGDSPLHF. The CDR3 DNA follows: TGTGCCAGCAGCCCGGGGAGGGGTGATTCACCCCTCCACTTT.

This chain links TRBV9 with TRBJ2-2; 7 bases are a match to TRBD1. Losses at the gene ends were 4 bases for V and 4 bases for J; bases not matched to a gene: 10. The CDR3 extends over 16 amino acids. Germline V lookup: CDR1 SGDLS, CDR2 YYNGEE. CDR3 loop: CASSIRGQSGTGELFF. In DNA, the CDR3 is TGTGCCAGCAGCATTCGGGGACAGAGCGGCACCGGGGAGCTGTTTTTT.

The gene calls are TRBV30 and TRBJ1-1; D unresolved. Germline CDR1 and CDR2: GTSNPN and SVGIG (reference sequence). V shed 2 bases and J shed 3 bases, with 10 bases lying between them. This CDR3 has 13 residues. CDR3 loop: CAWSTGGYTEAFF. As DNA, the CDR3 is TGTGCCTGGAGTACGGGTGGCTACACTGAAGCTTTCTTT. The complete variable domain, with remaining parts taken from reference TRBV30 and TRBJ1-1, reads SQTIHQWPATLVQPVGSPLSLECTVEGTSNPNLYWYRQAAGRGLQLLFYSVGIGQISSEVPQNLSASRPQDRQFILSSKKLLLSDSGFYLCAWSTGGYTEAFFGQGTRLTVV.

The chain combines TRBV19 with TRBJ1-3; possible D gene TRBD1, 5 bases. V was shortened by 2 bases and J by 0 bases, with 11 bases between the two germline ends. CDR3 size: 16 residues. The germline gives CDR1 LNHDA, CDR2 SQIVND (reference sequence). This chain's CDR3 is CASSIPTGASGNTIYF. The CDR3 DNA reads as TGTGCCAGTAGTATACCCACAGGAGCCTCTGGAAACACCATATATTTT.

This sequence joins TRBV6-6 and TRBJ1-1; TRBD1 agrees at 7 bases. Losses at the gene ends were 7 bases for V and 8 bases for J; bases not matched to a gene: 13. The CDR3 contains 14 residues. Per germline, CDR1 MNHNY and CDR2 SVGAGI (reference sequence). CDR3 region: CASTTQGFAVEAFF. CDR3 DNA: TGTGCCAGCACTACACAGGGGTTTGCGGTGGAAGCTTTCTTT.

The chain recombines TRBV19 with TRBJ1-2, with D unclear. Germline V gene lookup returns CDR1 LNHDA and CDR2 SQIVND (reference sequence). The CDR3 loop spans 13 amino acids. Trimming took 3 bases from V and 2 from J, leaving 7 bases between them. The CDR3 protein is CASSMQRNYGYTF. CDR3 sequence (DNA): TGTGCCAGTAGTATGCAGAGGAACTATGGCTACACCTTC.

The chain employs TRBV7-2 and TRBJ1-2; unclear D gene. V was trimmed by 2 bases and J by 3 bases, leaving 10 bases between them. Germline V gives CDR1 SGHTA, CDR2 FQGNSA. CDR3 length equals 14 residues. The DNA for the CDR3 is TGTGCCAGCAGCTTAACGGCCGGGGACTATGGCTACACCTTC. Protein sequence: CASSLTAGDYGYTF.

V and J are TRBV4-3 and TRBJ1-1, with D maybe TRBD1 (5 bases). CDR3 length: 16 amino acids. CDR1 LGHNA and CDR2 YSLEER come from the germline V gene. V lost 1 base and J lost 1, with 13 bases in between. The CDR3: CASSQGTRGRNTEAFF. The CDR3 DNA reads as TGCGCCAGCAGCCAAGGGACAAGGGGCAGGAACACTGAAGCTTTCTTT.

The V gene is TRBV4-2, the J gene TRBJ1-2; 9 bases line up with TRBD1. Germline-derived CDR1 and CDR2 are LGHNA and YNFKEQ. Trimming took 2 bases from V and 4 from J; bases not matched to a gene: 2. This CDR3 region has 14 residues. CDR3 coding DNA: TGTGCCAGCAGCCAACCACAGGGGGCCTATGGCTACACCTTC. Translating gives CASSQPQGAYGYTF.

The chain carries TRBV14 and TRBJ1-1; D gene unclear. This CDR3 is built from 13 residues. Trimming pared 0 bases from V and 8 bases from J, leaving 10 bases between. From germline, CDR1 is SGHDN and CDR2 FVKESK. The CDR3 DNA reads TGTGCCAGCAGCCAAGACCCTACAGCCGAAGCTTTCTTT. The encoded protein is CASSQDPTAEAFF.

This sequence joins TRBV5-1 and TRBJ1-1, with D hard to call. The V gene lost 0 bases and the J gene lost 2 bases, with 14 bases spanning the gap. The CDR3 is made up of 16 amino acids. CDR1 SGHRS and CDR2 YFSETQ come from the germline V gene. The CDR3 DNA sequence: TGCGCCAGCAGCTTGGAACCGGGTCGAAAAAACACTGAAGCTTTCTTT. Translation gives CASSLEPGRKNTEAFF.

The rearrangement joins TRBV9 to TRBJ2-5; no definite D call. Trimming pared 4 bases from V and 5 bases from J, leaving 12 bases between. CDR1 and CDR2 from the germline V gene are SGDLS and YYNGEE. The CDR3 is 13 residues long. The CDR3 coding sequence is TGTGCCAGCAGCCCCCGACTTCGGGAGACCCAGTACTTC. This sequence encodes CASSPRLRETQYF.